The 19 T cell receptor beta chains below all came from one sample that was sequenced in a study of blood T cells in healthy people across ages. The second PCR ran about 6 to 12 cycles with a sample-barcoded 5' primer and J-beta primers. TCRdb re-called the 5' RACE reads with MiXCR, one entry per CDR3 protein. The table records 1.5 million to 2 million distinct CDR3 sequences, around half of them present only once. The sequencing input was blood. The receptor source for this set is a middle-aged woman in good health.

This clonotype was counted a few times. The rearrangement links TRBV6-2 or TRBV6-3 to TRBJ2-1, with D unresolved. Trimming took off 1 base at V and 3 bases at J, with 4 bases between the two ends. CDR1 is MNHEY and CDR2 is SVGEGT in the germline V gene. CDR3 length: 13 amino acids. The CDR3 sequence: CASSYWGYNEQFF. CDR3 DNA: TGTGCCAGCAGTTACTGGGGCTACAATGAGCAGTTCTTC.

Of note for this clonotype: The junction departs from the called germline gene at one end, perhaps through a read error. V and J are TRBV7-9 and TRBJ2-5; D possibly uses TRBD1 or TRBD2 (5 bases each). The CDR3 has 15 residues. Germline CDR1 SEHNR, CDR2 FQNEAQ (reference sequence). The CDR3 DNA reads as TGTGCCAGCAGCTTCGAGGGGACCAACCAGGAGACCCAGTACTTC. Translating gives CASSFEGTNQETQYF.

This clonotype was seen once. This chain connects TRBV4-3 to TRBJ1-1; the match to TRBD1 covers 8 bases. The CDR3 is made up of 15 amino acids. CDR1 and CDR2 from the germline V gene are LGHNA and YSLEER. J was trimmed by 1 base and V by 3 bases; bases with no gene match: 4. The DNA of the CDR3 is TGCGCCAGCAGCCAGCGGACAGGGCAGAACACTGAAGCTTTCTTT. Translated: CASSQRTGQNTEAFF.

The rearrangement uses TRBV20-1 and TRBJ2-1; TRBD2 matches 12 bases. Per germline, CDR1 DFQATT and CDR2 SNEGSKA (reference sequence). The CDR3 consists of 18 residues. V lost 6 bases, J lost 7 bases, and 19 bases stayed unmatched. This CDR3 reads CSARKELAGGRRLNEQFF. The CDR3 DNA reads TGCAGTGCGAGAAAGGAGCTAGCGGGGGGGCGTAGGTTGAATGAGCAGTTCTTC.

The chain employs TRBV7-3 and TRBJ2-3; 7 bases fit TRBD2. V shed 0 bases, J shed 1 base, and the junction held 4 bases outside the gene matches. The CDR3 runs to 16 residues. Germline V gives CDR1 SGHTA, CDR2 FQGTGA. CDR3 in amino acids: CASSLTTAGGTDTQYF. The CDR3 DNA follows: TGTGCCAGCAGCTTAACGACGGCGGGGGGCACAGATACGCAGTATTTT.

The chain employs TRBV28 and TRBJ1-2, with unresolved D. This CDR3 is built from 14 residues. Trimming removed 5 bases at V and 0 bases at J, with 10 bases between. CDR1 is MDHEN and CDR2 is SYDVKM in the germline V gene. The CDR3 DNA reads TGTGCCAGCAGTCTGGGTTGGACTAACTATGGCTACACCTTC. This encodes CASSLGWTNYGYTF.

This clonotype was detected only once. As DNA, the CDR3 is TGTGCCAGCAGCCGCTCGGGGGGGCCCACCTACAATGAGCAGTTCTTC. Protein product: CASSRSGGPTYNEQFF. The chain links TRBV5-5 to TRBJ2-1; 8 nucleotides line up with TRBD2. J was trimmed by 2 bases and V by 4 bases; bases with no gene match: 8. Germline V lookup: CDR1 SGHKS, CDR2 YYEKEE (reference sequence). The CDR3 runs 16 residues.

This clonotype came up a few times. This chain joins TRBV7-2 and TRBJ2-1; 7 bases map to TRBD1. The J segment lost 6 bases and the V segment lost 2 bases, leaving 4 bases of the junction unmatched. CDR1 is SGHTA, CDR2 FQGNSA, per germline. This CDR3 is built from 14 residues. The CDR3, as DNA: TGTGCCAGCAGCTTACAAGGGGGCATCAATGAGCAGTTCTTC. Its translation is CASSLQGGINEQFF.

Ten or more counts support this clonotype. The V gene is TRBV27, the J gene TRBJ2-7, with 7 nucleotides matching TRBD1. Per the germline V gene, CDR1 is MNHEY and CDR2 is SMNVEV (reference sequence). Trimming cost V 5 bases and J 0 bases; bases outside gene matches: 1. The CDR3 totals 13 residues. Written as DNA, the CDR3 is TGTGCCAGCAGTGGGGACAGCTCCTACGAGCAGTACTTC. This sequence encodes CASSGDSSYEQYF.

The rearrangement joins TRBV3-1 to TRBJ1-2, with D unclear. V shed 1 base and J shed 8 bases, with 23 bases lying between them. The CDR3 extends over 17 amino acids. Germline V gene data show CDR1 as LGHDT and CDR2 as YNNKEL (reference sequence). The CDR3 protein is CASSQGLTGPRGFGYTF. The CDR3 DNA follows: TGTGCCAGCAGCCAAGGGTTAACGGGTCCTCGTGGTTTCGGCTACACCTTC.

V and J are TRBV7-9 and TRBJ1-4, with D maybe TRBD1 (5 bases). Trimming removed 0 bases from V and 10 bases from J, with 9 bases in between. This CDR3 comprises 13 residues. Germline V gives CDR1 SEHNR, CDR2 FQNEAQ (reference sequence). CDR3: CASSLAAGAKLFF. Here the CDR3 DNA reads TGTGCCAGCAGCTTAGCGGCCGGGGCAAAACTGTTTTTT.

The CDR3 region is CSVAQGAYTEAFF. The CDR3 DNA reads as TGCAGCGTTGCTCAGGGGGCTTACACTGAAGCTTTCTTT. The chain employs TRBV29-1 and TRBJ1-1; 8 bases are a match to TRBD1. CDR3 length: 13 amino acids. V lost 4 bases, J lost 3 bases, and 4 bases stayed unmatched. Germline CDR1 is SQVTM and CDR2 is ANQGSEA.

The chain combines TRBV9 with TRBJ2-5; 11 nucleotides line up with TRBD1. The CDR3 has 16 residues. Trimming at V came to 4 bases and at J to 4 bases, leaving 9 bases not matched to a gene. Germline V gene data show CDR1 as SGDLS and CDR2 as YYNGEE. CDR3 bases: TGTGCCAGCAGCTCATCCGGGACAGGGGGATTAGAGACCCAGTACTTC. It translates to CASSSSGTGGLETQYF.

The chain recombines TRBV5-8 with TRBJ1-1; D may be TRBD1 (6 bases). CDR1 and CDR2 from the germline V gene are SGHTS and YDEGEE. Trimming cost V 4 bases and J 0 bases, with 25 bases left between them. CDR3 size: 19 residues. The CDR3 region is CASSPFIGQLGSMNTEAFF. The CDR3 DNA is TGTGCCAGCAGCCCCTTCATTGGACAGCTTGGATCCATGAACACTGAAGCTTTCTTT.

The V gene is TRBV6-1, the J gene TRBJ2-1; 11 positions agree with TRBD1. CDR1 and CDR2 (germline): MNHNS, SASEGT. V shed 11 bases, J shed 8 bases, and the junction held 8 bases outside the gene matches. The CDR3 consists of 13 residues. The CDR3 loop is CAGGTGGRDEQFF. The CDR3 DNA reads as TGTGCCGGAGGGACAGGGGGTCGGGATGAGCAGTTCTTC.

The chain employs TRBV6-6 and TRBJ2-3; no reliable D call. This CDR3 is built from 15 residues. Per germline, CDR1 MNHNY and CDR2 SVGAGI (reference sequence). Deletions cut 2 bases from V and 0 bases from J, with 9 bases between. In DNA, the CDR3 is TGTGCCAGCAGTTACGTGACTCCGAGCACAGATACGCAGTATTTT. This sequence encodes CASSYVTPSTDTQYF.

The chain couples TRBV3-1 to TRBJ2-3; 7 bases fit TRBD2. V was clipped by 1 base and J by 0 bases; unmatched bases: 4. Germline loops: CDR1 LGHDT, CDR2 YNNKEL (reference sequence). This CDR3 is 16 amino acids long. The CDR3 reads CASSQVTSLSTDTQYF. The CDR3 nucleotides read TGTGCCAGCAGCCAAGTGACTAGCCTCAGCACAGATACGCAGTATTTT.

The V call is TRBV13, the J call TRBJ2-1; possibly TRBD1 for D (6 bases). Germline assignment: CDR1 PRHDT and CDR2 FYEKMQ (reference sequence). The V gene lost 4 bases and the J gene lost 6 bases, with 13 bases spanning the gap. The CDR3 spans 14 residues. As DNA, the CDR3 is TGTGCCAGCAGCTCTAGGGGGACGGTCAATGAGCAGTTCTTC. This encodes CASSSRGTVNEQFF.

The chain combines TRBV29-1 with TRBJ1-1; unclear D gene. The CDR3 is 13 amino acids. Looked up from germline, CDR1 is SQVTM and CDR2 is ANQGSEA. Trimming stripped 6 bases from V and 0 bases from J, with 11 bases between. DNA for the CDR3: TGCAGCGTAGGGCTAGGGTTGAACACTGAAGCTTTCTTT. Translating gives CSVGLGLNTEAFF.